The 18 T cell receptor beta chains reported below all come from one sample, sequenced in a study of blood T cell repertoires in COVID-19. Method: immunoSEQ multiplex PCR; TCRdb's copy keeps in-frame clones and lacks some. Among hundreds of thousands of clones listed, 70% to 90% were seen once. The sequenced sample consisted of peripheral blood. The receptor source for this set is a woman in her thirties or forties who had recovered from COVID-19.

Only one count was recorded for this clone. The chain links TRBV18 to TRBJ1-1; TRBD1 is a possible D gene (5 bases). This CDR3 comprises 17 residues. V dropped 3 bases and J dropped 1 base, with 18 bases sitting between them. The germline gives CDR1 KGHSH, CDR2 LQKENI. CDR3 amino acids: CASSPVADRGANTEAFF. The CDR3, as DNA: TGTGCCAGCTCACCGGTCGCTGACCGCGGGGCGAACACTGAAGCTTTCTTT.

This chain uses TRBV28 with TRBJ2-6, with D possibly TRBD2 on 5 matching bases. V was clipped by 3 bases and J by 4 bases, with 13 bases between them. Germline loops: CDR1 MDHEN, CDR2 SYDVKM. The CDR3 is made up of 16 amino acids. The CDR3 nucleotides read TGTGCCAGCAGTTTGCCCTCGGGGTACGGGGCCAACGTCCTGACTTTC. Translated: CASSLPSGYGANVLTF.

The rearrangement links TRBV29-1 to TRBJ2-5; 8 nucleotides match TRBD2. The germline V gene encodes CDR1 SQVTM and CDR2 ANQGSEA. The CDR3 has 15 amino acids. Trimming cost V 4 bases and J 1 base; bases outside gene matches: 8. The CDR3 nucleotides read TGCAGCGTTGGAATCGGCGGGGGGACCCAAGAGACCCAGTACTTC. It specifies CSVGIGGGTQETQYF.

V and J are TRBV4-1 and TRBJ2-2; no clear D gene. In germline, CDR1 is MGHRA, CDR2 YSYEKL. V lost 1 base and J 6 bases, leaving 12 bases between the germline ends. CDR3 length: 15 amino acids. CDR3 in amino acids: CASSQVAEQAGELFF. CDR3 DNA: TGCGCCAGCAGCCAAGTCGCCGAGCAGGCCGGGGAGCTGTTTTTT.

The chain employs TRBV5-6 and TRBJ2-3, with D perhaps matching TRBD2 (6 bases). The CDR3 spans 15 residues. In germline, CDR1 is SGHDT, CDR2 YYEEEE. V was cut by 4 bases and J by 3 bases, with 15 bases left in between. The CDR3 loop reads CASSRDLGRTDTQYF. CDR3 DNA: TGTGCCAGCAGCCGGGATTTGGGGAGGACAGATACGCAGTATTTT.

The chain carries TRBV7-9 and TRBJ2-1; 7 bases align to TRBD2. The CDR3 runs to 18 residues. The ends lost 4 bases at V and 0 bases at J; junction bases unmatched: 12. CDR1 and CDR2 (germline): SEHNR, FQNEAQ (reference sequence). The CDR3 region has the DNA TGTGCCAGCAGCTCTGTGAGCGGGGCTAACAGCTCCTACAATGAGCAGTTCTTC. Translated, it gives CASSSVSGANSSYNEQFF.

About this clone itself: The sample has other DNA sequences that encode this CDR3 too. The CDR3 here is CASSSGFGYTF. The CDR3 nucleotides read TGTGCCAGCAGTTCAGGGTTCGGCTACACCTTC. The chain carries TRBV6-5 and TRBJ1-2, with D tentatively TRBD1 (5 bases). V was pared by 4 bases and J by 8 bases, with 8 bases between. The germline V gene has CDR1 MNHEY and CDR2 SVGAGI. The CDR3 spans 11 residues.

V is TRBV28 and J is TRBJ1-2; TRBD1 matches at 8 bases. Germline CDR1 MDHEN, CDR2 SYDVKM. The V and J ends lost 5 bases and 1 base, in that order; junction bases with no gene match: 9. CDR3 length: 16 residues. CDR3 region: CASSQQGVGLNYGYTF. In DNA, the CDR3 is TGTGCCAGCAGTCAACAGGGGGTAGGGCTTAACTATGGCTACACCTTC.

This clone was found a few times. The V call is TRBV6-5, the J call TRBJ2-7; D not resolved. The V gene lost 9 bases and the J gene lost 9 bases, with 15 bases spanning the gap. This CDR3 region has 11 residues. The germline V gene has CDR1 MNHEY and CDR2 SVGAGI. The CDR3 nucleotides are TGTGCCAGTGGCGTTGGGCTGGGGCAGTACTTC. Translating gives CASGVGLGQYF.

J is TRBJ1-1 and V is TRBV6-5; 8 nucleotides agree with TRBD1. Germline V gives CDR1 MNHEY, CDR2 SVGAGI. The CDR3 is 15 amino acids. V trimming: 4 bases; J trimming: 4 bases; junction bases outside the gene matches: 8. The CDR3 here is CASSSRTGRITEAFF. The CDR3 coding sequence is TGTGCCAGCAGTTCCCGGACAGGGAGGATCACTGAAGCTTTCTTT.

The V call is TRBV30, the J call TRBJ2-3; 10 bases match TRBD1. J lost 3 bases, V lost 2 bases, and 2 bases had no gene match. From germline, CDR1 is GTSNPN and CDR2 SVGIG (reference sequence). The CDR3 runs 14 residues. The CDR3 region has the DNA TGTGCCTGGAGTCTGGACAGGGGGACAGATACGCAGTATTTT. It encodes CAWSLDRGTDTQYF.

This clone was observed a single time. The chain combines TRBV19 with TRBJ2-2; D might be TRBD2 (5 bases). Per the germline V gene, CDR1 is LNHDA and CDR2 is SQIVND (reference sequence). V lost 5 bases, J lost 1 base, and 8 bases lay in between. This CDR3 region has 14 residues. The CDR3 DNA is TGTGCCAGTAGTTCCACTAGGAACACCGGGGAGCTGTTTTTT. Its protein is CASSSTRNTGELFF.

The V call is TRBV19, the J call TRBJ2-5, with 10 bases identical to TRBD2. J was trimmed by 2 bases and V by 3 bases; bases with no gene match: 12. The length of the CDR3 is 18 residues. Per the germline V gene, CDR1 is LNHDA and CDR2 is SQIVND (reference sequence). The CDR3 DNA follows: TGTGCCAGTAGTATTGCGGCCCGGGCTAGCGGGGGACAAGAGACCCAGTACTTC. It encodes CASSIAARASGGQETQYF.

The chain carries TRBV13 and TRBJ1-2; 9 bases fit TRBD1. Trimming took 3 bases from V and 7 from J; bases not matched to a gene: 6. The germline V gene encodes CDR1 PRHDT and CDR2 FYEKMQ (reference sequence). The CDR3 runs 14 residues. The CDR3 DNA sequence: TGTGCCAGCAGCTTCCGGGACAGGGACTTTGGCTACACCTTC. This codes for CASSFRDRDFGYTF.

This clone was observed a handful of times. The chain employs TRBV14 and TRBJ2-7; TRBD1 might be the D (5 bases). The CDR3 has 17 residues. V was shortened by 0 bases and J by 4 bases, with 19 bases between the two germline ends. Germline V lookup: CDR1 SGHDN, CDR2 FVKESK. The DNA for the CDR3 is TGTGCCAGCAGCCAAGATATCCGGGCAGGGAAGAGATACGAGCAGTACTTC. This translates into CASSQDIRAGKRYEQYF.

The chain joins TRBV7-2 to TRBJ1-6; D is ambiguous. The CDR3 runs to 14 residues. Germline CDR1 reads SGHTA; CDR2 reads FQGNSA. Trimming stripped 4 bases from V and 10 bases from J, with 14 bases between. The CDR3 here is CASSWTPKSSPLHF. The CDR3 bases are TGTGCCAGCAGCTGGACTCCCAAGAGCTCACCCCTCCACTTT.

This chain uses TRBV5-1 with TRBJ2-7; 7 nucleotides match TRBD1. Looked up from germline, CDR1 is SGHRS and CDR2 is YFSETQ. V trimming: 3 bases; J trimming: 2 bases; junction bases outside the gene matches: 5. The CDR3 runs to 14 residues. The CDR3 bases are TGCGCCAGCAGCTATAGACAGGGTCCCTACGAGCAGTACTTC. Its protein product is CASSYRQGPYEQYF.

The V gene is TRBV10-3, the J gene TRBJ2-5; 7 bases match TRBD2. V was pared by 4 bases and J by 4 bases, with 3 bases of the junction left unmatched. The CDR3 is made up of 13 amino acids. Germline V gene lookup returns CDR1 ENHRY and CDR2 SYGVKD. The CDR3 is CAISAGGGETQYF. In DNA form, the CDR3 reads TGTGCCATCAGTGCGGGGGGAGGAGAGACCCAGTACTTC.